This TCR beta chain was profiled in a study of blood T cell repertoires in COVID-19 (dated by TCRdb to 2020 to 2022). For the wider study: The collaborator samples originated in the United States, Italy and Spain and spanned the acute and convalescent phases of COVID-19. The prospective study material was composed of cDNA or gDNA derived from T cells, B-cell-depleted T cells, or PBMCs. The dataset comprised deeply sampled blood TCRbeta repertoires from subjects exposed to, actively infected with, or recovered from COVID-19. The repertoires were released in a freely available public database meant as a resource for research on the immune response to SARS-CoV-2. Samples were obtained from the ongoing ImmuneRACE study (first 160 participants) and from 1,200 or so subjects provided by 6 global collaborators. The sample metadata nearly always contained a de-identified subject ID, COVID-19 status, age in years and sex. Where HLA class I and class II types were available, the types were taken from metadata supplied by the sample provider, not from assay-based typing. General conclusions and limits of the study: How much clinical and demographic metadata was included differed by source and by participant, and the metadata was provided uncurated.

Enrolling through a virtual design, the prospective study's participants ranged in age from roughly 18 to 90 years and lived across roughly 24 United States geographic areas. In the prospective study, participants were assigned to cohorts based on the clinical history participants reported in a screening survey and a study questionnaire. Mobile phlebotomists in the prospective study collected whole blood, serum and a nasopharyngeal or oropharyngeal swab from every participant. Prospective study participants could optionally give additional blood draws and questionnaires over an approximately two-month period. Prospective study blood samples were shipped either frozen or at room temperature before DNA extraction. Trimming removed 0 bases from V and 1 base from J, leaving 13 bases between the germline ends. CDR1 and CDR2, per the germline V gene, are SGHRS and YFSETQ. Taken from cysteine to phenylalanine, the CDR3 has 16 residues. Only the CDR3 part of the read is kept: 48 bases, read in frame from the first base.

In regard to this clone: Its antigen specificity is not known. No much larger clone is present one base from it, and per-base qualities are unavailable.

The immunoSEQ Assay, a bias-controlled multiplex PCR, was used to amplify TCRbeta CDR3 regions from genomic DNA. From the authors' description of their analysis: The number of nucleated cells in each sample was estimated by amplification of reference gene primers within the assay. To quantify the absolute abundance of each unique TCRbeta CDR3 rearrangement, sequence reads were collapsed and filtered. For each sample, productive Simpson clonality was calculated by taking the square root of Simpson's diversity index across productive rearrangements. The clones in this table, taken by TCRdb from immuneACCESS, are in-frame only. Not every clone is retained; where verified, under half of the shortfall comes from an unresolved V gene, and the cause of the rest is unknown. V and J calls plus clone size are reproduced from that table; the DNA served to infer D and trimming. For this sample there are about 260,000 clones; about 81% appear just once. Of the sample, around 3.9% falls within the top ten clones.

This clonotype originated in a man younger than 45 with acute COVID-19. The chain was built from TRBV5-1 and TRBJ1-1; TRBD1 could be the D gene, as 5 bases match. The sample consisted of PBMCs or T cells enriched from blood (not recorded which). Read as DNA, the sequence is TGCGCCAGCAGCTTGGCACCTTCGGGGGAGAACACTGAAGCTTTCTTT. Translated, this is CASSLAPSGENTEAFF.